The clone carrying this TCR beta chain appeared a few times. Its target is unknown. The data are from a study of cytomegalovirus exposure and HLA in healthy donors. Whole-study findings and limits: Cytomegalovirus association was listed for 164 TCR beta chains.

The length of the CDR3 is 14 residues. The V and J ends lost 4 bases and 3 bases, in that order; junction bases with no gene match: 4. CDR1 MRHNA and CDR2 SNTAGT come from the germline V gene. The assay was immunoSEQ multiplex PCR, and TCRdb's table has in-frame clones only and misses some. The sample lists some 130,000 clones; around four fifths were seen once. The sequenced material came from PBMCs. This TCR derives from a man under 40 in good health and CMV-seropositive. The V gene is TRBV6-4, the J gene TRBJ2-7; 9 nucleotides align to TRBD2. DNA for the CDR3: TGTGCCAGCAGTGGGACTAGCGTAAACTACGAGCAGTACTTC. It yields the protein CASSGTSVNYEQYF.